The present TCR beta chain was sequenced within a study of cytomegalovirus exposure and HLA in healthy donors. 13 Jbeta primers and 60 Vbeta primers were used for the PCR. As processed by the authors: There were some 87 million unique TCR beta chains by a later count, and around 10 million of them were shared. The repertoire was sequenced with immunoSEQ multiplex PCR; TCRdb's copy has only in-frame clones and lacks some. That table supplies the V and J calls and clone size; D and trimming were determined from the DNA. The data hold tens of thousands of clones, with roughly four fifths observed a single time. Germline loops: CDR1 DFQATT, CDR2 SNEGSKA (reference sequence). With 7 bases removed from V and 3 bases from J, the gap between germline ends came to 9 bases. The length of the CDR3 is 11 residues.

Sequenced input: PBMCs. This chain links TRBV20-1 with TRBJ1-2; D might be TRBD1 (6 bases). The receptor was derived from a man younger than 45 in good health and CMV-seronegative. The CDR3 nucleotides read TGCAGTGTTAGGACAGACTATGGCTACACCTTC. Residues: CSVRTDYGYTF.